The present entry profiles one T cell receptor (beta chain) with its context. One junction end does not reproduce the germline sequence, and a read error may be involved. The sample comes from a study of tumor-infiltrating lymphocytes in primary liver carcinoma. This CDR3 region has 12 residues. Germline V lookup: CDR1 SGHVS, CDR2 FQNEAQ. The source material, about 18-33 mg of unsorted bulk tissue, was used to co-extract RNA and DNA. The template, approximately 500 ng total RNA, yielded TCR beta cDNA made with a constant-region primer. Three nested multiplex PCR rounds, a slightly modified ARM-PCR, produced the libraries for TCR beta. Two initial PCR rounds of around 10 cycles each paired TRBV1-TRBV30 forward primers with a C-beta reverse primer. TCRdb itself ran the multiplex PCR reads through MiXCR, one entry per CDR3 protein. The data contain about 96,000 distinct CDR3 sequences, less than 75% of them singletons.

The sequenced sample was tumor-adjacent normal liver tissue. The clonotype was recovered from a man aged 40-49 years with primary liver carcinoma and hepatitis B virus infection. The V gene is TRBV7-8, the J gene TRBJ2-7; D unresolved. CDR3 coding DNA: TGTGTCAGCAGCTTAGGTGCCTACGAGCAGTACTTC. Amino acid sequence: CVSSLGAYEQYF.